This T cell receptor (beta chain) derives from a study of persistence of HIV-infected CD4 T cells. Study-level information: Two participants gave one leukapheresis sample; others gave up to about 180 mL blood repeatedly. Study-wide results and limits: TCR analyses could not target the rare provirus-carrying CMV-responding cells.

Trimming pared 5 bases from V and 0 bases from J, leaving 11 bases between. The length of the CDR3 is 16 residues. The V gene's germline CDR1 is MNHEY and CDR2 SMNVEV (reference sequence). This clone showed up just once. What it binds is not known. Sequencing used immunoSEQ version 4 in survey mode. Some clones are missing from TCRdb's copy, which holds only in-frame ones; the method was immunoSEQ multiplex PCR. The table lists tens of thousands of clones, approximately 79% of them singletons, with around 1.8% in the top ten. The stimulus was an HIV-1 Gag 15-mer peptide pool, about 1 ug/peptide/mL. CD4+ T cells upregulating both CD40 ligand and CD69 were sorted as responding cells. CD8+ T cells were removed from PBMCs prior to stimulation.

J is TRBJ2-6 and V is TRBV27; D gene uncertain. The TCR originated in an adult man with HIV who was CMV-seropositive. Sequences were derived from CD4+ T cells sorted from PBMCs after approximately 20-hour stimulation, sampled from a patient who received antiretroviral therapy. The chain's CDR3 is CASSPGRHSGANVLTF. DNA for the CDR3: TGTGCCAGCAGTCCCGGACGGCACTCTGGGGCCAACGTCCTGACTTTC.